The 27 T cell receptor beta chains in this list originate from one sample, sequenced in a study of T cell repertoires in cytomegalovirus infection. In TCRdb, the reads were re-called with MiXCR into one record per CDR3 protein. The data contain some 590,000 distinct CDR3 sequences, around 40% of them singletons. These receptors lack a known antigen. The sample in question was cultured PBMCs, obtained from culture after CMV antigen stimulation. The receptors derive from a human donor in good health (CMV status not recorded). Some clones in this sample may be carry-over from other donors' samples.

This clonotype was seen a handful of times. CDR3 nucleotide sequence: TGCGCCAGCAGCTGGGAACGGACAGGACGATATGAAGCTTTCTTT. Amino acid sequence: CASSWERTGRYEAFF. V usage is TRBV5-1 and J usage is TRBJ1-1; 7 nucleotides line up with TRBD1. Looked up from germline, CDR1 is SGHRS and CDR2 is YFSETQ. V lost 3 bases to trimming and J lost 7 bases; unmatched junction nucleotides: 12. This CDR3 has 15 amino acids. The full variable domain, with the rest looked up from reference TRBV5-1 and TRBJ1-1, is KAGVTQTPRYLIKTRGQQVTLSCSPISGHRSVSWYQQTPGQGLQFLFEYFSETQRNKGNFPGRFSGRQFSNSRSEMNVSTLELGDSALYLCASSWERTGRYEAFFGQGTRLTVV.

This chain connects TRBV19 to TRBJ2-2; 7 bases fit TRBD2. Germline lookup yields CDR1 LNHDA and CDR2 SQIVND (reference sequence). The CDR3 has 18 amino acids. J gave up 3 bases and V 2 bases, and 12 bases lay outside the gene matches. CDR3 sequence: CASSIRVQGAGYTGELFF. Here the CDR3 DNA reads TGTGCCAGTAGTATAAGGGTCCAGGGAGCGGGATACACCGGGGAGCTGTTTTTT.

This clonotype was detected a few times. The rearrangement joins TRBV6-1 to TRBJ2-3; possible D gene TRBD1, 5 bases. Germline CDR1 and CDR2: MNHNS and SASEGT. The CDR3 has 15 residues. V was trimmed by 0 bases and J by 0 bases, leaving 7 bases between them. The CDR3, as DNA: TGTGCCAGCAGTGAAGCCAGGGAAAGCACAGATACGCAGTATTTT. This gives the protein CASSEARESTDTQYF.

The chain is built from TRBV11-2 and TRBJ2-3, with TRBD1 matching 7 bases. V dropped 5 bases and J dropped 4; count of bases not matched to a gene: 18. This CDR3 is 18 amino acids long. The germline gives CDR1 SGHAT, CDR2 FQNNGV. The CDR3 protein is CASSPRTGQAASADTQYF. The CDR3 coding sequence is TGTGCCAGCAGCCCAAGGACCGGACAGGCAGCATCGGCAGATACGCAGTATTTT. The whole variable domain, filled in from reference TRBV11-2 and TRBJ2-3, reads EAGVAQSPRYKIIEKRQSVAFWCNPISGHATLYWYQQILGQGPKLLIQFQNNGVVDDSQLPKDRFSAERLKGVDSTLKIQPAKLEDSAVYLCASSPRTGQAASADTQYFGPGTRLTVL.

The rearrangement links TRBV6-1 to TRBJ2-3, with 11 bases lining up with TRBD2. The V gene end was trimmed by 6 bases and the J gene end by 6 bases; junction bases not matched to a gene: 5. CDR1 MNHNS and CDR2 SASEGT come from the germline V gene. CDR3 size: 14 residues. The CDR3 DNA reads TGTGCCAGCAGACTAGCGGGAGAGTGGGATACGCAGTATTTT. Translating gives CASRLAGEWDTQYF.

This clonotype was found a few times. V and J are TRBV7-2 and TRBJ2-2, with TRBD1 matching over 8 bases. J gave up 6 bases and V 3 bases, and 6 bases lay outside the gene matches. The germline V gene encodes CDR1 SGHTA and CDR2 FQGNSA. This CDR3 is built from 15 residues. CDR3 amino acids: CASSLQGASSGELFF. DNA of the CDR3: TGTGCCAGCAGCTTGCAGGGGGCCTCATCCGGGGAGCTGTTTTTT.

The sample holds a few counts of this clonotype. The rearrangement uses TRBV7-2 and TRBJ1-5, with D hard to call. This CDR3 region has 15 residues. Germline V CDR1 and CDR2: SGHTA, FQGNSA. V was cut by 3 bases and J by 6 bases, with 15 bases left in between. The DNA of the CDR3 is TGTGCCAGCAGCTTTCTCGGGAAGGTTGCTCAGCCCCAGCATTTT. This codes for CASSFLGKVAQPQHF.

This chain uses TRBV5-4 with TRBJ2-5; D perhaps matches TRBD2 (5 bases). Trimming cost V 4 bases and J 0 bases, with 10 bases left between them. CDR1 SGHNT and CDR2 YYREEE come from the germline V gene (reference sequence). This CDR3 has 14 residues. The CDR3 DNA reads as TGTGCCAGCAGCCAGACTAAGTACCAAGAGACCCAGTACTTC. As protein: CASSQTKYQETQYF. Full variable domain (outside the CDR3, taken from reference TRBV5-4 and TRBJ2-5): ETGVTQSPTHLIKTRGQQVTLRCSSQSGHNTVSWYQQALGQGPQFIFQYYREEENGRGNFPPRFSGLQFPNYSSELNVNALELDDSALYLCASSQTKYQETQYFGPGTRLLVL.

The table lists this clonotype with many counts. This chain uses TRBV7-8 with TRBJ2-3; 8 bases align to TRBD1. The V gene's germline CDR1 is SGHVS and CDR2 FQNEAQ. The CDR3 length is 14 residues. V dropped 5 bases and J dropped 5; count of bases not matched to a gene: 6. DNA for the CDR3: TGTGCCAGCAGCCCCAGGGGGCTTCTAGATACGCAGTATTTT. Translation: CASSPRGLLDTQYF. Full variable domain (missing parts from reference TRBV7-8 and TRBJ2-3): GAGVSQSPRYKVAKRGQDVALRCDPISGHVSLFWYQQALGQGPEFLTYFQNEAQLDKSGLPSDRFFAERPEGSVSTLKIQRTQQEDSAVYLCASSPRGLLDTQYFGPGTRLTVL.

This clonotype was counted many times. The chain's CDR3 is CASSLGLDRDVEAFF. For the CDR3, the DNA is TGTGCCAGCAGCTTAGGTTTAGACAGGGACGTAGAGGCTTTCTTT. The chain couples TRBV7-2 to TRBJ1-1, with 7 bases lining up with TRBD1. Germline loops: CDR1 SGHTA, CDR2 FQGNSA. V shed 1 base and J 11 bases; nucleotides not matched to a gene: 13. The CDR3 sequence is 15 residues long.

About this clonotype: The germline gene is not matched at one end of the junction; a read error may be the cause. CDR3 sequence: CASRYSGTTEAFF. CDR3 nucleotides: TGTGCCAGCAGATACTCCGGGACAACTGAAGCTTTCTTT. The genes are TRBV6-5 and TRBJ1-1; D may be TRBD1 (6 bases). The CDR3 sequence is 13 residues long. The V gene's germline CDR1 is MNHEY and CDR2 SVGAGI.

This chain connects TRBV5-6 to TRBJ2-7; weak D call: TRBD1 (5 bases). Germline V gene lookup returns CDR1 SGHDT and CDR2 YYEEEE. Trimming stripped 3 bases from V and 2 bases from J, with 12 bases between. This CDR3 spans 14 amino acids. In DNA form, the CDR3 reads TGTGCCAGCAGCTGGACACTCGAAACCTACGAGCAGTACTTC. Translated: CASSWTLETYEQYF.

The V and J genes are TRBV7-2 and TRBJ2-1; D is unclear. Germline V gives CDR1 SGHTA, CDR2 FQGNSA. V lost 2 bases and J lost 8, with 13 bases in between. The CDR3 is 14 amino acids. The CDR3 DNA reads TGTGCCAGCAGCTTAATTGCAGTCCGGGATGAGCAGTTCTTC. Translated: CASSLIAVRDEQFF.

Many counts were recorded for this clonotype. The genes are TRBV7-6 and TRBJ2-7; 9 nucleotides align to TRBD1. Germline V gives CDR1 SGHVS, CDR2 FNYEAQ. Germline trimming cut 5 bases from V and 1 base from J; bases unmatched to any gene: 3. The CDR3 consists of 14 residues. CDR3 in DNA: TGTGCCAGCAGCGCAGACAGGGGGTCCTACGAGCAGTACTTC. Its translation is CASSADRGSYEQYF.

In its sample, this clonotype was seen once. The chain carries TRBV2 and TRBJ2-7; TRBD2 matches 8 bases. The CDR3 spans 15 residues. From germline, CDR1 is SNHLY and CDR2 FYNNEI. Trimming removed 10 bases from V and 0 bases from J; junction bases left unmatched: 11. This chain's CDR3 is CATSPTGGSSYEQYF. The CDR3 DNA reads TGTGCCACCAGCCCTACGGGGGGGAGCTCCTACGAGCAGTACTTC.

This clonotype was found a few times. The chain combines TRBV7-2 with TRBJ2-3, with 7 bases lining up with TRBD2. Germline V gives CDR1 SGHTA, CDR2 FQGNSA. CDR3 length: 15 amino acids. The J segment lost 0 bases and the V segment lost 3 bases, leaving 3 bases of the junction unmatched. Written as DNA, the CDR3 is TGTGCCAGCAGCTTGCAGACTAGCAGCACAGATACGCAGTATTTT. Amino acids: CASSLQTSSTDTQYF. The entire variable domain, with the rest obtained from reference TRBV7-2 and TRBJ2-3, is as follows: GAGVSQSPSNKVTEKGKDVELRCDPISGHTALYWYRQSLGQGLEFLIYFQGNSAPDKSGLPSDRFSAERTGGSVSTLTIQRTQQEDSAVYLCASSLQTSSTDTQYFGPGTRLTVL.

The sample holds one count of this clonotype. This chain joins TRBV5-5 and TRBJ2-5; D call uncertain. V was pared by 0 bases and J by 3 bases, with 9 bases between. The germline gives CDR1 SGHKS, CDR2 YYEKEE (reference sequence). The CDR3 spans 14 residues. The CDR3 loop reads CASSLVSQKETQYF. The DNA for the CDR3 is TGTGCCAGCAGCTTGGTGTCGCAGAAAGAGACCCAGTACTTC.

In DNA form, the CDR3 reads TGTGCCAGCAGCTTTCCGACAGGCGGCGAGCAGTACTTC. This gives the protein CASSFPTGGEQYF. The chain has TRBV7-2 and TRBJ2-7; D might be TRBD1 (6 bases). CDR3 length: 13 residues. Germline CDR1 and CDR2: SGHTA and FQGNSA. Between the trimmed V and J ends, which lost 3 bases and 6 bases, there was a span of 12 bases.

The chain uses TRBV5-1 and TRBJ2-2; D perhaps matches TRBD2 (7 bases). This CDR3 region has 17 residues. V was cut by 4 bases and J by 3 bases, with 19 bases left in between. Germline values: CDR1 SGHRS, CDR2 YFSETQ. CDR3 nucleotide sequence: TGCGCCAGCAGCCGTGCCTCGGGGGGCCTGTACACCGGGGAGCTGTTTTTT. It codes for CASSRASGGLYTGELFF. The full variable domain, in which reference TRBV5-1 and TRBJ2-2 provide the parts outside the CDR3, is KAGVTQTPRYLIKTRGQQVTLSCSPISGHRSVSWYQQTPGQGLQFLFEYFSETQRNKGNFPGRFSGRQFSNSRSEMNVSTLELGDSALYLCASSRASGGLYTGELFFGEGSRLTVL.

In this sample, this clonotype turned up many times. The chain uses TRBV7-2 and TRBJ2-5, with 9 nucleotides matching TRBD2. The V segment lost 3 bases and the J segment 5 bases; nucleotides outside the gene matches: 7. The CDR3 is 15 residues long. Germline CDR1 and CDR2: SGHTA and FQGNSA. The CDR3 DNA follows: TGTGCCAGCAGCTTCGGCGGGGGGGCCGGGGAGACCCAGTACTTC. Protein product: CASSFGGGAGETQYF.

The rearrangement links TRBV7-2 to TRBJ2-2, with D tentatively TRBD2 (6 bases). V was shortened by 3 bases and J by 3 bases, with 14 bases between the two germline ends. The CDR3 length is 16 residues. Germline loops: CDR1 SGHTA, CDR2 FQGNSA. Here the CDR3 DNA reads TGTGCCAGCAGCTTTGCACCGGGACTGCACACCGGGGAGCTGTTTTTT. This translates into CASSFAPGLHTGELFF.

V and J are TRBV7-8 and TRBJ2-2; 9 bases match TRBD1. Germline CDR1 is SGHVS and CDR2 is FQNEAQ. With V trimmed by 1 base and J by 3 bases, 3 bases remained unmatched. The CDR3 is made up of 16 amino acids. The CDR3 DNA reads TGTGCCAGCAGCTTAGAAGGGACAGGGCACACCGGGGAGCTGTTTTTT. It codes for CASSLEGTGHTGELFF.

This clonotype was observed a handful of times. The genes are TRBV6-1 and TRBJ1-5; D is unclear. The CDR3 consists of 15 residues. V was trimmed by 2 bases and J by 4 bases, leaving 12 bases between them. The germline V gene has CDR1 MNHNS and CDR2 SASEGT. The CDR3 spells CASSEQGLRNQPQHF. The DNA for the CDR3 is TGTGCCAGCAGTGAACAAGGGTTGAGGAATCAGCCCCAGCATTTT.

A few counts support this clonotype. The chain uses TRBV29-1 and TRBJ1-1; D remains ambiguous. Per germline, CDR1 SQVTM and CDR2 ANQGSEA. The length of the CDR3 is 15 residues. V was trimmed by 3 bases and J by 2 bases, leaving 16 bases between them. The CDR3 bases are TGCAGCGTTGATAATATCTGGATGGGAAACACTGAAGCTTTCTTT. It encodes CSVDNIWMGNTEAFF.

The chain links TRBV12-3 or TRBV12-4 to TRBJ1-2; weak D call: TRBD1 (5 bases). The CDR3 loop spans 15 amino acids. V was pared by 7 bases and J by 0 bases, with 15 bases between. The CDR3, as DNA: TGTGCCAGCACCCCGGGGCAGGGCGCTAACTATGGCTACACCTTC. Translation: CASTPGQGANYGYTF.

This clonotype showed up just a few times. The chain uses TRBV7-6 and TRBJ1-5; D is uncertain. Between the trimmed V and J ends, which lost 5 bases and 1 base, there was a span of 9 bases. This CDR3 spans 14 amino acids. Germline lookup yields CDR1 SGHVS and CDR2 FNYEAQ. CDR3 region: CASSPRPSNQPQHF. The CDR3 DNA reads TGTGCCAGCAGCCCTCGGCCGAGCAATCAGCCCCAGCATTTT.

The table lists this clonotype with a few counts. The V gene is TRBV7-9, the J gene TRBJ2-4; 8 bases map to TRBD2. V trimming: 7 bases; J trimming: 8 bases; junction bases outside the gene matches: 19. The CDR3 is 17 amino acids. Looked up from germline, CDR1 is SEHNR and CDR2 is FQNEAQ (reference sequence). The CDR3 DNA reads TGTGCCAGCACCACACGAGAGGTTAGCGGGAAGGTAGACATTCAGTACTTC. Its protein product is CASTTREVSGKVDIQYF.